This T cell receptor (beta chain) was identified in a study of shared clonotypes between healthy human individuals (dated by TCRdb to 2018 to 2020). About the full investigation: A few men and two women, aged 18 to 49 years, made up the cohort. To increase sequencing depth and limit assay-specific biases, TCR repertoire library preparation and sequencing were carried out by different laboratories using diverse techniques. Per donor, three plates each were used for CD4 naive and CD4 memory, two for CD8 naive, and one for CD8 memory. The study deeply sequenced blood TCR repertoires of about 5 healthy adults to estimate repertoire size and the extent of clonotype sharing between individuals. Leukapheresis yielded between about 0.94 and 9 billion PBMCs per donor.

For the CD8 naive samples, CD45RO-negative cells were positively selected for CCR7, yielding a CD45RA+CCR7+ population from which TemRA cells were excluded. Healthy HIV-negative adults with no recently reported acute infections or vaccinations were included as donors. Only Caucasian adults living in Nashville, Tennessee, USA were represented among the donors. After blood collection by leukapheresis, PBMCs were isolated using Ficoll-Histopaque density gradient centrifugation and then cryopreserved in the vapor phase of liquid nitrogen. Analytical flow cytometry was used to check the purity and quantity of each magnetically sorted T cell population. Each sorted fraction had its genomic DNA isolated and then quantified by UV absorbance on a Nanodrop 2000c. Using the deep immunoSEQ assay, TCR CDR3 regions were amplified from genomic DNA by multiplex PCR. For each cell subset, the extracted genomic DNA was distributed evenly across all wells of several immunoSEQ 96-well plates, and each plate served as one replicate. For sorted subsets, approximately 190 ng genomic DNA, equal to approximately 30,000 T cell genomes, was loaded into each replicate PCR. Purified libraries were quantified with a Qubit 3.0 fluorometer, sized on a Bioanalyzer 2100, and re-quantified with the KAPA Library Quantification kit. Each immunoSEQ 96-well plate was sequenced on its own single-read 150-cycle Illumina NextSeq 550 flow cell. The paper's processing steps were these. Because the immunoSEQ output included only junctional sequences and no quality scores, the filtering could not be the same as the filtering used for full-length reads. To assign V/J genes and CDR3, sequences were annotated against IMGT germline references using PyIR, a Python wrapper for IgBLAST v1.9. Any read was removed if the V/J assignment was weak (E-value above 1e-6), the CDR3 was missing, or the read contained stop codons, out-of-frame junctions, or ambiguous translated residues. V3J clonotypes were defined by identical inferred V gene, J gene, and CDR3 amino acid sequence. To compute the percentage overlap between repertoires, the number of shared unique clonotypes was divided by the size of the smaller repertoire. Three approaches were used to assess repertoire richness: RTK rarefaction, the Chao1 estimator, and Recon v2.1 estimates of unobserved clonotypes. For all TCRbeta clonotypes obtained by the gDNA method from a handful of donors, generation probabilities were computed with OLGA. In TCRdb, the immuneACCESS table is reduced to in-frame sequences with V and J assigned. These tables do not hold every clone; where another copy was compared, an unresolved V gene accounts for under half, and the others remain unexplained. For V, J and clone size, that table is used; D and trimming come from the DNA. The sample includes about 2 million clones, with about 95% observed a single time. Around 1.2% of the sample goes to the ten largest clones.

Worth noting for this clone: Its antigen is unknown. Base qualities were left out, and no much larger clone turns up one base away.

The CDR3 starts with the cysteine, ends with the phenylalanine, and has 12 residues. The retained sequence is limited to the CDR3, 36 bases, with the frame set at the first base. CDR1 LNHDA and CDR2 SQIVND were looked up in the germline V gene (reference sequence). The trim is 3 bases for V and 8 bases for J, with a gap of 10 bases between the germline ends. What the work shows at the level of the full study, not this receptor alone: Compared with non-shared clonotypes, clonotypes shared by all four sorted-subset donors had higher generation probabilities. Across four donors, roughly 5% of naive CD4, roughly 3.5% of naive CD8, 2.3% of memory CD4, and under 0.45% of memory CD8 clonotypes were shared. Rarefaction of sorted-subset datasets indicated incomplete sequencing despite the large sequencing depth. Larger estimated clonotype richness was generally found for naive subsets than for memory subsets. Pairwise subsampling indicated that sequencing depth was expected to affect the degree of clonotype sharing among donors. Sampling was limited to blood, and TCR repertoires in tissue likely differ from TCR repertoires in blood. The genetic and exposure-history diversity represented was limited by the small number of donors.

Recombination linked TRBV19 to TRBJ1-2; confidence is insufficient to name the D gene. Sample: naive CD8+ T cells sorted from blood. What the cell subset or site label conveys for this sample: CD45RA+CCR7+. This clonotype was obtained from a man aged 18 to 29 in good health. In nucleotide form, the sequence is TGTGCCAGTAGTATCGGTAACCTCGGCTACACCTTC. This codes for CASSIGNLGYTF.